The 26 T cell receptor beta chains below all came from one sample that was sequenced in a study of human T cells and chemical hapten exposure. The time point here: patch test 3, about 24 weeks after DPC sensitization. Treatment denoted: therapeutic diphenylcyclopropenone sensitization with weekly scalp DPC. Before extraction, the whole blood was not fractionated, and total RNA was taken from it. TCRdb reanalysed the RACE reads using MiXCR and keeps one entry per CDR3 protein. The sample consists of some 36,000 distinct CDR3 sequences, roughly 9.5% of them appearing once. Specimen: whole blood, collected in connection with sensitization to the hapten diphenylcyclopropenone (DPC). These receptors came from a man aged 50-59 years with alopecia areata. Some clones in this sample may be carry-over from other donors' samples.

This clonotype was seen at least ten times. The V and J genes are TRBV28 and TRBJ1-1; the D is unclear. The length of the CDR3 is 9 residues. Trimming shortened V by 8 bases and J by 7 bases, and 5 bases separated the two germline ends. Germline CDR1 and CDR2: MDHEN and SYDVKM. In nucleotides, the CDR3 is TGTGCCAGCGGAGTTGAAGCTTTCTTT. It yields the protein CASGVEAFF.

J is TRBJ1-5 and V is TRBV12-3 or TRBV12-4; the D gene is possibly TRBD1 (5 bases). V lost 4 bases, J lost 4 bases, and 11 bases lay in between. The CDR3 is 14 amino acids. The DNA for the CDR3 is TGTGCCAGCAGTTCCCAGGGTGGAAATCAGCCCCAGCATTTT. Translation: CASSSQGGNQPQHF.

The chain combines TRBV9 with TRBJ2-6; D possibly uses TRBD1 or TRBD2 (5 bases each). Trimming took off 0 bases at V and 4 bases at J, with 14 bases between the two ends. Germline loops: CDR1 SGDLS, CDR2 YYNGEE. The CDR3 consists of 17 residues. CDR3 region: CASSVGLGVIGANVLTF. The CDR3, as DNA: TGTGCCAGCAGCGTAGGTTTGGGGGTGATCGGGGCCAACGTCCTGACTTTC.

This clonotype was counted ten times or more. The chain links TRBV2 to TRBJ1-4; 9 bases fit TRBD1. The CDR3 length is 15 residues. In germline, CDR1 is SNHLY, CDR2 FYNNEI. The trim removed 7 bases at V and 5 bases at J, leaving 8 bases unmatched. The CDR3 sequence is CASTTAGTGNEKLFF. The CDR3, as DNA: TGTGCCAGCACTACGGCGGGGACAGGGAATGAAAAACTGTTTTTT.

In its sample, this clonotype was seen many times. In DNA, the CDR3 is TGTGCCAGCAGCTTATACGTGGGCTCCTACGAGCAGTACTTC. This sequence encodes CASSLYVGSYEQYF. The chain carries TRBV7-2 and TRBJ2-7; D remains ambiguous. Germline V gene sequence: CDR1 SGHTA, CDR2 FQGNSA. V gave up 2 bases and J gave up 0 bases, with 8 bases separating them. This CDR3 is 14 amino acids long.

This clonotype is classed as medium-sized (0.01 to 0.1%). The chain is built from TRBV13 and TRBJ2-5; D ambiguous. Trimming pared 2 bases from V and 5 bases from J, leaving 9 bases between. The CDR3 covers 13 residues. The V gene's germline CDR1 is PRHDT and CDR2 FYEKMQ (reference sequence). The CDR3 DNA follows: TGTGCCAGCAGCTTAAACGGAGAGGAGACCCAGTACTTC. It encodes CASSLNGEETQYF.

This clonotype was picked up a small number of times. This chain joins TRBV29-1 and TRBJ1-1; no reliable D call. Between the trimmed V and J ends, which lost 4 bases and 1 base, there was a span of 4 bases. The CDR3 has 11 amino acids. Per germline, CDR1 SQVTM and CDR2 ANQGSEA. The chain's CDR3 is CSVGSNTEAFF. DNA of the CDR3: TGCAGCGTTGGTTCGAACACTGAAGCTTTCTTT. The full variable domain, with the rest looked up from reference TRBV29-1 and TRBJ1-1, is SAVISQKPSRDICQRGTSLTIQCQVDSQVTMMFWYRQQPGQSLTLIATANQGSEATYESGFVIDKFPISRPNLTFSTLTVSNMSPEDSSIYLCSVGSNTEAFFGQGTRLTVV.

V and J are TRBV2 and TRBJ2-2; no definite D call. Germline CDR1 reads SNHLY; CDR2 reads FYNNEI. CDR3 length: 12 amino acids. V was cut by 4 bases and J by 7 bases, with 7 bases left in between. CDR3 residues: CASSVGNGELFF. CDR3 in DNA: TGTGCCAGCAGTGTTGGGAACGGGGAGCTGTTTTTT.

This clonotype was counted ten times or more. This rearrangement joins TRBV7-2 to TRBJ2-7; unclear D gene. CDR3 size: 14 residues. The germline CDR1 and CDR2 sequences are SGHTA and FQGNSA. Trimming cost V 4 bases and J 3 bases, with 13 bases left between them. For the CDR3, the DNA is TGTGCCAGCAGCTCCCAACCCAATTACTACGAGCAGTACTTC. Translated, it gives CASSSQPNYYEQYF.

The CDR3 is CSAGTSGDLSYNEQFF. The CDR3 nucleotides read TGCAGCGCCGGGACTAGCGGAGACCTCTCCTACAATGAGCAGTTCTTC. The chain uses TRBV29-1 and TRBJ2-1; 11 bases agree with TRBD2. Germline values: CDR1 SQVTM, CDR2 ANQGSEA. This CDR3 spans 16 amino acids. V was pared by 7 bases and J by 0 bases, with 8 bases of the junction left unmatched.

There are many counts of this clonotype. V gene TRBV29-1 combines with J gene TRBJ2-7; 7 nucleotides agree with TRBD1. The CDR3 is 14 amino acids. Trimming removed 6 bases from V and 2 bases from J; junction bases left unmatched: 10. Per the germline V gene, CDR1 is SQVTM and CDR2 is ANQGSEA. Here the CDR3 DNA reads TGCAGCGTGGGTCACCCGGGACAGCCCTACGAGCAGTACTTC. It codes for CSVGHPGQPYEQYF.

There are many counts of this clonotype. The chain uses TRBV6-6 and TRBJ2-5; possibly TRBD1 or TRBD2 for D (5 bases each). The CDR3 is 12 residues long. V was trimmed by 5 bases and J by 5 bases, leaving 9 bases between them. Germline lookup yields CDR1 MNHNY and CDR2 SVGAGI (reference sequence). The CDR3 sequence is CASSLEGETQYF. Here the CDR3 DNA reads TGTGCCAGCAGTCTCGAGGGGGAGACCCAGTACTTC.

This clonotype was counted between two and nine times. The J gene is TRBJ1-3, the V gene TRBV28; possible D gene TRBD1, 6 bases. The V gene's germline CDR1 is MDHEN and CDR2 SYDVKM. The CDR3 loop spans 13 amino acids. V was shortened by 5 bases and J by 8 bases, with 13 bases between the two germline ends. The CDR3 coding sequence is TGTGCCAGCAGTAAACAGGGAGGGGACACCATATATTTT. This encodes CASSKQGGDTIYF.

This clonotype was observed a few times. This chain connects TRBV18 to TRBJ2-4; 14 nucleotides match TRBD2. V dropped 2 bases and J dropped 6; count of bases not matched to a gene: 3. CDR1 is KGHSH, CDR2 LQKENI, per germline. The CDR3 extends over 16 amino acids. The CDR3 loop reads CASSPVGTSGRNIQYF. Here the CDR3 DNA reads TGTGCCAGCTCACCAGTCGGGACTAGCGGGAGAAACATTCAGTACTTC.

The table lists this clonotype with many counts. The chain is built from TRBV27 and TRBJ2-7, with 8 bases matching TRBD2. CDR1 is MNHEY, CDR2 SMNVEV, per germline (reference sequence). This CDR3 is built from 16 residues. The J segment lost 2 bases and the V segment lost 3 bases, leaving 9 bases of the junction unmatched. DNA for the CDR3: TGTGCCAGCAGTTTGATTCAGCGGGAGCCCCCCTACGAGCAGTACTTC. Translating it yields CASSLIQREPPYEQYF.

The chain couples TRBV29-1 to TRBJ2-1; D uncertain. Germline CDR1 SQVTM, CDR2 ANQGSEA. The CDR3 spans 14 residues. V gave up 7 bases and J gave up 4 bases, with 17 bases separating them. The CDR3 loop is CSAATLYPYNEQFF. The CDR3 region has the DNA TGCAGCGCCGCGACCCTCTACCCTTACAATGAGCAGTTCTTC.

This clonotype was counted at least ten times. This chain uses TRBV6-2 or TRBV6-3 with TRBJ2-7, with 11 bases fitting TRBD2. V gave up 5 bases and J gave up 3 bases; unmatched junction bases: 9. The CDR3 totals 16 residues. Germline lookup yields CDR1 MNHEY and CDR2 SVGEGT. CDR3 amino acids: CASSEGLAVTYYEQYF. The CDR3, as DNA: TGTGCCAGCAGTGAGGGACTAGCGGTTACTTACTACGAGCAGTACTTC.

This clonotype occurred a few times. This chain joins TRBV5-1 and TRBJ2-1, with D uncertain. This CDR3 region has 13 residues. Germline V gene sequence: CDR1 SGHRS, CDR2 YFSETQ. Trimming removed 0 bases at V and 10 bases at J, with 11 bases between. The CDR3 DNA is TGCGCCAGCAGCTTGGCGACCGATCCGGAGCAGTTCTTC. Translation gives CASSLATDPEQFF.

The sample holds many counts of this clonotype. The V call is TRBV29-1, the J call TRBJ2-7; D possibly corresponds to TRBD1 (5 bases). Germline CDR1 reads SQVTM; CDR2 reads ANQGSEA. This CDR3 spans 11 amino acids. V lost 5 bases, J lost 7 bases, and 12 bases lay in between. CDR3 nucleotide sequence: TGCAGCGTTCTAGGGGCCTGGGAGCAGTACTTC. Amino acids: CSVLGAWEQYF.

This clonotype occurred many times. The rearrangement links TRBV13 to TRBJ2-2; D remains ambiguous. V lost 5 bases and J lost 4, with 14 bases in between. The CDR3 covers 15 residues. Per germline, CDR1 PRHDT and CDR2 FYEKMQ (reference sequence). The CDR3 protein is CASSEAYQITGELFF. The CDR3 DNA sequence: TGTGCCAGCAGCGAGGCCTATCAGATCACCGGGGAGCTGTTTTTT.

The chain employs TRBV28 and TRBJ2-7, with 10 bases that match TRBD2. The J segment lost 0 bases and the V segment lost 5 bases, leaving 10 bases of the junction unmatched. Germline CDR1 MDHEN, CDR2 SYDVKM. The CDR3 runs 17 residues. The CDR3 region is CASSPDGTSENSYEQYF. In DNA form, the CDR3 reads TGTGCCAGCAGTCCTGACGGGACTAGCGAGAACTCCTACGAGCAGTACTTC.

The V and J genes are TRBV12-3 or TRBV12-4 and TRBJ2-5; 11 bases map to TRBD2. V lost 3 bases and J lost 4; bases outside the gene matches: 7. The CDR3 sequence is 16 residues long. The CDR3 loop is CASSFRLAGGRETQYF. CDR3 sequence (DNA): TGTGCCAGCAGTTTTCGGCTAGCGGGAGGTAGAGAGACCCAGTACTTC.

This clonotype was counted many times. V is TRBV5-1 and J is TRBJ2-7, with 10 positions matching TRBD1. The germline V gene has CDR1 SGHRS and CDR2 YFSETQ. The CDR3 loop spans 14 amino acids. The V gene end was trimmed by 4 bases and the J gene end by 6 bases; junction bases not matched to a gene: 7. CDR3 sequence: CASSLRQGAGEQYF. The CDR3 DNA reads TGCGCCAGCAGCCTTCGACAGGGGGCTGGCGAGCAGTACTTC. Variable domain in full (rest from reference TRBV5-1 and TRBJ2-7): KAGVTQTPRYLIKTRGQQVTLSCSPISGHRSVSWYQQTPGQGLQFLFEYFSETQRNKGNFPGRFSGRQFSNSRSEMNVSTLELGDSALYLCASSLRQGAGEQYFGPGTRLTVT.

This clonotype has a count of ten or more. This chain's CDR3 is CASSQDRAGGSTEAFF. The CDR3 DNA follows: TGCGCCAGCAGCCAAGATAGGGCAGGGGGCAGTACTGAAGCTTTCTTT. The chain joins TRBV4-1 to TRBJ1-1; the match to TRBD1 covers 8 bases. V was clipped by 0 bases and J by 5 bases; unmatched bases: 8. The CDR3 is made up of 16 amino acids. The germline V gene encodes CDR1 MGHRA and CDR2 YSYEKL.

This clonotype was counted at least ten times. The genes are TRBV29-1 and TRBJ2-1; a weak D match, TRBD2 (6 bases). The CDR3 spans 15 residues. Germline-derived CDR1 and CDR2 are SQVTM and ANQGSEA. Trimming took 2 bases from V and 6 from J, leaving 17 bases between them. The CDR3 sequence: CSVEWESGRLNEQFF. CDR3 coding DNA: TGCAGCGTTGAATGGGAGTCAGGGAGGCTCAATGAGCAGTTCTTC.

The V and J genes are TRBV29-1 and TRBJ2-2; 11 positions agree with TRBD1. V lost 7 bases, J lost 4 bases, and 5 bases stayed unmatched. This CDR3 is built from 14 residues. In germline, CDR1 is SQVTM, CDR2 ANQGSEA. The CDR3 reads CSAGQGASTGELFF. The CDR3 nucleotides read TGCAGCGCCGGACAGGGGGCTAGCACCGGGGAGCTGTTTTTT.